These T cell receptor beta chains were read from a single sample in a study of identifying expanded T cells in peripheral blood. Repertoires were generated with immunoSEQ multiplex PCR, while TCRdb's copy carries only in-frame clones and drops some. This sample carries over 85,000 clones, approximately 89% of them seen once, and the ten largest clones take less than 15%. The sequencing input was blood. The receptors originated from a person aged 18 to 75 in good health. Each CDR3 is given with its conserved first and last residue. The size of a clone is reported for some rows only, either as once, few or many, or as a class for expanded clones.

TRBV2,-,CASRRTATNEKLFF
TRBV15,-,CATSRDGAEGLYGYTF
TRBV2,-,CASSPQGNQPQHF
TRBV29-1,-,CSVGVGGAWEWGTDTQYF
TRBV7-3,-,CASSDRTSRNTDTQYF
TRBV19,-,CASMKQGLYGYTF
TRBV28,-,CASSQGFGTYNEQFF
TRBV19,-,CASSRAGSTDTQYF
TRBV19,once,CASRSLGGNQPQHF
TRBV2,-,CASSGLGQLTGELFF
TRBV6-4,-,CASSVKPYLSVCSGNTIYF
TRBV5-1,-,CASSRATNEKLFF
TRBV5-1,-,CASGTGRSATNEKLFF